This is a list of T cell receptor beta chains from one sample in a study of early T cells in non-severe SARS-CoV-2 infection. TCRdb analysed the 5' RACE reads with MiXCR anew, one entry per CDR3 protein. The sample carries around 50,000 distinct CDR3 sequences, approximately 12% recorded once. The material sequenced was whole blood. The receptors derive from an adult who was a healthcare worker with PCR-confirmed SARS-CoV-2 infection or an uninfected control (not recorded which). Both conserved end residues are part of each CDR3. Fields, in order: CDR3 DNA, CDR3 protein, V gene, D gene, J gene, clone size. The D gene is left open where the match is weak. Where a row states a size, it is once, few, many or the class of an expanded clone; other rows omit it.

DNA: TGTGCCAGCAGTTTGGGTCCGGGAAATGGCTACACCTTC
CDR3: CASSLGPGNGYTF
V: TRBV12-3/TRBV12-4
D: NA
J: TRBJ1-2
size: many

DNA: TGTGCCAGCAGTGACTGGGACAAGCCCGTCTATGGCTACACCTTC
CDR3: CASSDWDKPVYGYTF
V: TRBV6-4
D: NA
J: TRBJ1-2
size: few

DNA: TGCAGTGCTAGGACCCTAGCGGGTGGGTCCTACGAGCAGTACTTC
CDR3: CSARTLAGGSYEQYF
V: TRBV20-1
D: TRBD2
J: TRBJ2-7
size: many

DNA: TGTGCCAGCAGCCCCCGGGAGGGCGCAGATACGCAGTATTTT
CDR3: CASSPREGADTQYF
V: TRBV7-3
D: TRBD2
J: TRBJ2-3
size: NA

DNA: TGTGCCAGCAGTTACGCCTCATGGGGAAGATCGAACACTGAAGCTTTCTTT
CDR3: CASSYASWGRSNTEAFF
V: TRBV6-5
D: NA
J: TRBJ1-1
size: many

DNA: TGTGCCAGCAGTTCAGACAGGGGGTACGAGCAGTACTTC
CDR3: CASSSDRGYEQYF
V: TRBV6-2/TRBV6-3
D: TRBD1
J: TRBJ2-7
size: many

DNA: TGTGCCAGCGGGGCGGGCGAGCAGTACTTC
CDR3: CASGAGEQYF
V: TRBV7-9
D: NA
J: TRBJ2-7
size: NA

DNA: TGTGCCAGCAGGGCCCCCGGGGGCCCCAATCAGCCCCAGCATTTT
CDR3: CASRAPGGPNQPQHF
V: TRBV6-5
D: NA
J: TRBJ1-5
size: many

DNA: TGCAGTGCGATCAAAGACGGACTTGTCCACAATGAGCAGTTCTTC
CDR3: CSAIKDGLVHNEQFF
V: TRBV20-1
D: NA
J: TRBJ2-1
size: many

DNA: TGTGCCAGCAGCTTAGAGACAGGGGCAGTGTACGAGCAGTACTTC
CDR3: CASSLETGAVYEQYF
V: TRBV5-5
D: TRBD1
J: TRBJ2-7
size: few

DNA: TGCGCCAGCAGCCACCCCGAGGCGACGCAGTATTTT
CDR3: CASSHPEATQYF
V: TRBV5-1
D: NA
J: TRBJ2-3
size: many

DNA: TGTGCCAGCAGCGCGACGGGAGCGTCCTACAATGAGCAGTTCTTC
CDR3: CASSATGASYNEQFF
V: TRBV9
D: NA
J: TRBJ2-1
size: NA

DNA: TGTGCCAGCAGCTTAGCACCCAGAAACATTCAGTACTTC
CDR3: CASSLAPRNIQYF
V: TRBV11-2
D: NA
J: TRBJ2-4
size: many

DNA: TGTGCCAGCAGCCCCAGGGGGGGGCTCACAGATACGCAGTATTTT
CDR3: CASSPRGGLTDTQYF
V: TRBV3-1
D: NA
J: TRBJ2-3
size: NA

DNA: TGTGCCAGCAGTGAAAGCAGAGGGGCAGGGTTCAATTCACCCCTCCACTTT
CDR3: CASSESRGAGFNSPLHF
V: TRBV2
D: NA
J: TRBJ1-6
size: many

DNA: TGCGCCAGCAGCCAAACTAATGAAAAACTGTTTTTT
CDR3: CASSQTNEKLFF
V: TRBV10-1
D: NA
J: TRBJ1-4
size: few

DNA: TGTGCCAGCAGCCAAGTTGGGCGGGGGGGAGACCAAGAGACCCAGTACTTC
CDR3: CASSQVGRGGDQETQYF
V: TRBV4-2
D: TRBD2
J: TRBJ2-5
size: many

DNA: TGTGCCAGCAGTCGTAGTAGCGGGGGGGCCGAAGATACGCAGTATTTT
CDR3: CASSRSSGGAEDTQYF
V: TRBV7-2
D: TRBD2
J: TRBJ2-3
size: medium-sized

DNA: TGTGCCAGCGGAATACAGGACTTGAACACTGAAGCTTTCTTT
CDR3: CASGIQDLNTEAFF
V: TRBV5-4
D: NA
J: TRBJ1-1
size: many

DNA: TGTGCCAGCAGTTACGGCCAGCAGACTGAAGCTTTCTTT
CDR3: CASSYGQQTEAFF
V: TRBV6-5
D: NA
J: TRBJ1-1
size: once

DNA: TGTGCCAGCAGCTTGTTCCCACAGGGGGCCCCCTACAATGAGCAGTTCTTC
CDR3: CASSLFPQGAPYNEQFF
V: TRBV5-6
D: TRBD1
J: TRBJ2-1
size: many

DNA: TGTGCCAGCAGCTTATCCTTGGATGAGCAGTTCTTC
CDR3: CASSLSLDEQFF
V: TRBV11-2
D: NA
J: TRBJ2-1
size: NA